These 25 T cell receptor beta chains share one sample of origin, sequenced in a study of CD8 T cells in Susac syndrome. RNA in amounts of roughly 0.5 to 1 ug was reverse transcribed with random hexamers. One entry per CDR3 protein results from TCRdb running MiXCR on the immunoSEQ multiplex PCR reads. The table includes 150,000 to 200,000 distinct CDR3 sequences, 93% detected once. The material sequenced was CD4+ T cells from PBMCs. These receptors all come from a human donor in good health.

The chain links TRBV12-3 or TRBV12-4 to TRBJ2-2; 10 bases agree with TRBD1. V was pared by 6 bases and J by 7 bases, with 11 bases of the junction left unmatched. The CDR3 is 16 amino acids. The CDR3 spells CASSPRQGAVGGELFF. CDR3 coding DNA: TGTGCCAGCAGCCCTAGACAGGGGGCGGTCGGCGGGGAGCTGTTTTTT.

V and J are TRBV5-1 and TRBJ1-2; the match to TRBD1 covers 9 bases. Germline V CDR1 and CDR2: SGHRS, YFSETQ. V lost 0 bases to trimming and J lost 5 bases; unmatched junction nucleotides: 2. CDR3 size: 14 residues. The CDR3 region is CASSLGGQGYGYTF. The CDR3 nucleotides read TGCGCCAGCAGCTTGGGGGGACAGGGATATGGCTACACCTTC.

The rearrangement links TRBV6-6 to TRBJ2-3; the D gene is possibly TRBD1 (5 bases). Trimming stripped 4 bases from V and 6 bases from J, with 17 bases between. From germline, CDR1 is MNHNY and CDR2 SVGAGI (reference sequence). This CDR3 region has 15 residues. The DNA of the CDR3 is TGTGCCAGCAGTTCCCACGACAGTGGCAGGGATACGCAGTATTTT. Protein product: CASSSHDSGRDTQYF.

The chain has TRBV6-1 and TRBJ2-1; TRBD1 or TRBD2 may be the D gene (5 bases each). Trimming left V 4 bases short and J 8 bases short, with 15 bases between. CDR1 MNHNS and CDR2 SASEGT come from the germline V gene. The CDR3 loop spans 14 amino acids. As DNA, the CDR3 is TGTGCCAGCAGTGCCCGGGACCCAAGGGATGAGCAGTTCTTC. It specifies CASSARDPRDEQFF.

The genes are TRBV3-1 and TRBJ1-1; D is ambiguous. The V gene lost 2 bases and the J gene lost 2 bases, with 9 bases spanning the gap. CDR1 is LGHDT, CDR2 YNNKEL, per germline (reference sequence). This CDR3 region has 14 residues. DNA for the CDR3: TGTGCCAGCAGCCAACCAGGTCCTAACACTGAAGCTTTCTTT. It codes for CASSQPGPNTEAFF.

This clonotype was observed a single time. The V call is TRBV11-2, the J call TRBJ2-7; tentatively, D is TRBD1 or TRBD2 (6 bases each). Germline CDR1 reads SGHAT; CDR2 reads FQNNGV. V lost 1 base and J lost 1, with 11 bases in between. The CDR3 totals 15 residues. CDR3 sequence reads: CASSLVRGRSYEQYF. CDR3 coding DNA: TGTGCCAGCAGCTTAGTACGGGGGCGATCCTACGAGCAGTACTTC.

This clonotype appeared a single time. V is TRBV10-3 and J is TRBJ1-1, with 9 positions matching TRBD1. Per the germline V gene, CDR1 is ENHRY and CDR2 is SYGVKD. The CDR3 contains 14 residues. J was trimmed by 0 bases and V by 6 bases; bases with no gene match: 2. The DNA of the CDR3 is TGTGCCATCAGGGGGACAGGGCTGAACACTGAAGCTTTCTTT. Its translation is CAIRGTGLNTEAFF.

V is TRBV7-9 and J is TRBJ2-7; 7 bases are shared with TRBD1. CDR3 size: 13 residues. The germline V gene has CDR1 SEHNR and CDR2 FQNEAQ (reference sequence). After removal of 4 bases from V and 6 bases from J, the junction contained 6 bases not matched to a gene. The CDR3 DNA is TGTGCCAGCAGCTCGACAGGGACGGTCGAGCAGTACTTC. It codes for CASSSTGTVEQYF.

The chain joins TRBV6-6 to TRBJ1-4; 8 bases agree with TRBD1. The V segment lost 6 bases and the J segment 5 bases; nucleotides outside the gene matches: 5. Per germline, CDR1 MNHNY and CDR2 SVGAGI (reference sequence). The CDR3 consists of 14 residues. The CDR3 sequence: CASRRDRGNEKLFF. In DNA form, the CDR3 reads TGTGCCAGCAGACGCGACAGGGGCAATGAAAAACTGTTTTTT.

This clonotype was detected a few times. V usage is TRBV3-1 and J usage is TRBJ2-5; no clear D gene. Germline values: CDR1 LGHDT, CDR2 YNNKEL (reference sequence). This CDR3 has 13 amino acids. V lost 1 base to trimming and J lost 1 base, with 4 bases between them. CDR3 loop: CASSQGFQETQYF. The CDR3 nucleotides are TGTGCCAGCAGCCAAGGATTCCAAGAGACCCAGTACTTC.

This chain links TRBV5-4 with TRBJ1-2; TRBD1 matches 10 bases. V was pared by 0 bases and J by 7 bases, with 3 bases of the junction left unmatched. The germline V gene encodes CDR1 SGHNT and CDR2 YYREEE (reference sequence). CDR3 size: 14 residues. The CDR3 here is CASSLEGDRGGYTF. The DNA of the CDR3 is TGTGCCAGCAGCTTGGAGGGGGACAGGGGTGGCTACACCTTC.

The gene calls are TRBV7-2 and TRBJ1-1; unclear D gene. CDR3 length: 13 amino acids. The germline V gene encodes CDR1 SGHTA and CDR2 FQGNSA. The V gene lost 1 base and the J gene lost 7 bases, with 10 bases spanning the gap. The CDR3 protein is CASSLVGGVEAFF. CDR3 DNA sequence: TGTGCCAGCAGCTTAGTCGGAGGTGTTGAAGCTTTCTTT.

The chain has TRBV7-6 and TRBJ1-2, with 8 nucleotides matching TRBD1. V shed 4 bases and J 7 bases; nucleotides not matched to a gene: 14. The CDR3 consists of 16 residues. CDR1 is SGHVS, CDR2 FNYEAQ, per germline. The CDR3 nucleotides read TGTGCCAGCAGCTCGTATAGACAGGGGCGTTCGTTTGGCTACACCTTC. As protein: CASSSYRQGRSFGYTF.

The chain links TRBV11-2 to TRBJ2-2; perhaps TRBD1 as D (6 bases). In germline, CDR1 is SGHAT, CDR2 FQNNGV. CDR3 length: 15 residues. The V gene lost 4 bases and the J gene lost 8 bases, with 17 bases spanning the gap. CDR3 protein: CASSSIRGFSGELFF. Here the CDR3 DNA reads TGTGCCAGCAGCTCGATCAGGGGATTCTCGGGGGAGCTGTTTTTT.

J is TRBJ2-7 and V is TRBV5-6; possibly TRBD1 or TRBD2 for D (5 bases each). Germline loops: CDR1 SGHDT, CDR2 YYEEEE. This CDR3 comprises 12 residues. Trimming stripped 1 base from V and 12 bases from J, with 14 bases between. The CDR3 DNA reads TGTGCCAGCAGCTTGACCTCCAGGGACGCGTACTTC. It translates to CASSLTSRDAYF.

The rearrangement links TRBV9 to TRBJ2-1, with 8 bases aligning to TRBD2. V was clipped by 3 bases and J by 0 bases; unmatched bases: 5. This CDR3 has 16 residues. Germline CDR1 SGDLS, CDR2 YYNGEE. CDR3 sequence: CASSGSGGYSYNEQFF. The CDR3 coding sequence is TGTGCCAGCAGCGGGAGCGGGGGCTACTCCTACAATGAGCAGTTCTTC.

This chain uses TRBV6-6 with TRBJ2-7, with D maybe TRBD1 (8 bases). The CDR3 contains 14 residues. Trimming removed 7 bases at V and 3 bases at J, with 16 bases between. Germline lookup yields CDR1 MNHNY and CDR2 SVGAGI (reference sequence). The CDR3 DNA reads TGTGCCAGCACTGACAGGGGAGGGCTCTACGAGCAGTACTTC. Protein sequence: CASTDRGGLYEQYF.

This clonotype appeared once. The chain uses TRBV3-1 and TRBJ1-6, with 9 bases identical to TRBD1. The CDR3 contains 15 residues. V shed 2 bases, J shed 9 bases, and the junction held 5 bases outside the gene matches. Germline V gene data show CDR1 as LGHDT and CDR2 as YNNKEL (reference sequence). The CDR3 DNA sequence: TGTGCCAGCAGCCAAACCGGGACAGGGAGTTCACCCCTCCACTTT. This codes for CASSQTGTGSSPLHF. Using reference TRBV3-1 and TRBJ1-6 for the parts outside the CDR3, the full variable domain is DTAVSQTPKYLVTQMGNDKSIKCEQNLGHDTMYWYKQDSKKFLKIMFSYNNKELIINETVPNRFSPKSPDKAHLNLHINSLELGDSAVYFCASSQTGTGSSPLHFGNGTRLTVT.

The chain uses TRBV7-3 and TRBJ2-1; no definite D call. This CDR3 has 13 amino acids. Per the germline V gene, CDR1 is SGHTA and CDR2 is FQGTGA. The germline V and J ends were trimmed by 0 bases and 5 bases, with 5 bases remaining between them. The chain's CDR3 is CASSLTNNNEQFF. CDR3 bases: TGTGCCAGCAGCTTAACCAACAACAATGAGCAGTTCTTC. Full variable domain (missing parts from reference TRBV7-3 and TRBJ2-1): GAGVSQTPSNKVTEKGKYVELRCDPISGHTALYWYRQSLGQGPEFLIYFQGTGAADDSGLPNDRFFAVRPEGSVSTLKIQRTERGDSAVYLCASSLTNNNEQFFGPGTRLTVL.

CDR3 region: CASSPTDRSTDTQYF. CDR3 coding DNA: TGTGCCAGCAGCCCTACGGACAGATCCACAGATACGCAGTATTTT. The chain uses TRBV7-3 and TRBJ2-3; D is possibly TRBD1 (6 bases). This CDR3 has 15 residues. From germline, CDR1 is SGHTA and CDR2 FQGTGA. Trimming removed 5 bases from V and 2 bases from J, with 14 bases in between.

The chain joins TRBV5-4 to TRBJ2-3; 9 positions match TRBD2. The J segment lost 5 bases and the V segment lost 2 bases, leaving 3 bases of the junction unmatched. The CDR3 runs to 14 residues. The germline CDR1 and CDR2 sequences are SGHNT and YYREEE (reference sequence). The CDR3 DNA is TGTGCCAGCAGCTTAAATAGCGGGGGAGATACGCAGTATTTT. Encoded protein: CASSLNSGGDTQYF. Full variable domain (outside the CDR3, taken from reference TRBV5-4 and TRBJ2-3): ETGVTQSPTHLIKTRGQQVTLRCSSQSGHNTVSWYQQALGQGPQFIFQYYREEENGRGNFPPRFSGLQFPNYSSELNVNALELDDSALYLCASSLNSGGDTQYFGPGTRLTVL.

The genes are TRBV5-4 and TRBJ2-2; D is unresolved. Per germline, CDR1 SGHNT and CDR2 YYREEE (reference sequence). V shed 4 bases and J shed 6 bases, with 4 bases lying between them. The CDR3 has 11 residues. The CDR3 protein is CASSKPGELFF. In DNA form, the CDR3 reads TGTGCCAGCAGCAAACCCGGGGAGCTGTTTTTT.

The chain carries TRBV6-5 and TRBJ1-5; D is possibly TRBD1 (6 bases). This CDR3 is 15 amino acids long. The V gene's germline CDR1 is MNHEY and CDR2 SVGAGI. V lost 0 bases, J lost 2 bases, and 8 bases lay in between. CDR3 amino acids: CASSYSWTGNQPQHF. For the CDR3, the DNA is TGTGCCAGCAGTTACTCGTGGACAGGCAATCAGCCCCAGCATTTT.

The chain is built from TRBV18 and TRBJ2-6; D may correspond to TRBD1 or TRBD2 (5 bases each). Germline assignment: CDR1 KGHSH and CDR2 LQKENI. The CDR3 extends over 17 amino acids. V lost 0 bases, J lost 0 bases, and 9 bases lay in between. The CDR3 sequence is CASSPPWGNSGANVLTF. Here the CDR3 DNA reads TGTGCCAGCTCACCACCTTGGGGGAACTCTGGGGCCAACGTCCTGACTTTC.

V usage is TRBV20-1 and J usage is TRBJ2-3; D is unresolved. From germline, CDR1 is DFQATT and CDR2 SNEGSKA (reference sequence). This CDR3 has 13 residues. Trimming shortened V by 3 bases and J by 4 bases, and 11 bases separated the two germline ends. The CDR3 loop reads CSASPPPPDTQYF. In DNA, the CDR3 is TGCAGTGCTAGCCCGCCCCCCCCAGATACGCAGTATTTT.